The clone carrying this T cell receptor beta chain was recorded many times. These data come from a study of PD-1 blockade in classical Hodgkin lymphoma. In germline, CDR1 is LNHDA, CDR2 SQIVND (reference sequence). V was shortened by 6 bases and J by 0 bases, with 17 bases between the two germline ends. This CDR3 has 16 residues. Repertoires were generated with immunoSEQ multiplex PCR, while TCRdb's copy carries only in-frame clones and drops some. The sample records tens of thousands of clones, around 78% being singletons. Every patient relapsed after autologous stem cell transplantation, and brentuximab vedotin exposure varied.

The sequencing used peripheral blood mononuclear cells (PBMCs), collected before the second cycle of nivolumab. This clonotype was sampled from a human donor with classical Hodgkin lymphoma. This chain joins TRBV19 and TRBJ1-1; tentatively, D is TRBD1 (6 bases). CDR3 residues: CASSPIPGHLNTEAFF. The CDR3 DNA reads as TGTGCCAGTAGCCCGATACCGGGACACCTGAACACTGAAGCTTTCTTT.